This is a list of T cell receptor beta chains from one sample in a study of T cells in Graves' hyperthyroidism and ophthalmopathy. Each CDR3 protein is one row after TCRdb ran MiXCR on the multiplex PCR reads. The sample holds fewer than 650,000 distinct CDR3 sequences, around 14% seen once. The sequenced material came from blood. Every receptor here comes from a woman aged 18 to 35 with Graves' ophthalmopathy. Each CDR3 is given with its conserved first and last residue. A D gene is named only where the DNA matches it firmly.

j_gene: TRBJ1-5; len: 16; v_gene: TRBV24-1; d_gene: -; CDR3aa: CATSESTGFGNQPQHF
j_gene: TRBJ1-2; len: 13; v_gene: TRBV24-1; d_gene: -; CDR3aa: CATSEGDSYGYTF
j_gene: TRBJ2-7; len: 18; v_gene: TRBV7-2; d_gene: TRBD2; CDR3aa: CASSSPWRLAGGPGEQYF
j_gene: TRBJ2-2; len: 21; v_gene: TRBV27; d_gene: TRBD2; CDR3aa: CASSLNWWRLAGGSDTGELFF
j_gene: TRBJ2-3; len: 15; v_gene: TRBV20-1; d_gene: TRBD2; CDR3aa: CSASWTSGITDTQYF
j_gene: TRBJ2-1; len: 16; v_gene: TRBV11-3; d_gene: TRBD1; CDR3aa: CASSFAGTEGLDEQFF
j_gene: TRBJ1-1; len: 15; v_gene: TRBV5-6; d_gene: -; CDR3aa: CASSLASGGWTEAFF
j_gene: TRBJ2-1; len: 16; v_gene: TRBV5-8; d_gene: -; CDR3aa: CASSVVGRDLYNEQFF
j_gene: TRBJ1-1; len: 15; v_gene: TRBV19; d_gene: TRBD1; CDR3aa: CASSIYRTGGTEAFF
j_gene: TRBJ1-3; len: 11; v_gene: TRBV28; d_gene: -; CDR3aa: CASSYGNTIYF
j_gene: TRBJ2-7; len: 15; v_gene: TRBV11-1; d_gene: TRBD2; CDR3aa: CASSLGRLAAYEQYF
j_gene: TRBJ1-1; len: 14; v_gene: TRBV6-1; d_gene: TRBD1; CDR3aa: CASSGRQGNTEAFF
j_gene: TRBJ2-2; len: 14; v_gene: TRBV2; d_gene: -; CDR3aa: CASSGTRFTGELFF
j_gene: TRBJ2-1; len: 13; v_gene: TRBV7-2; d_gene: TRBD1; CDR3aa: CASSPTGGNEQFF
j_gene: TRBJ1-5; len: 16; v_gene: TRBV12-3/TRBV12-4; d_gene: TRBD1; CDR3aa: CASRSRDSYSNQPQHF
j_gene: TRBJ2-1; len: 17; v_gene: TRBV28; d_gene: -; CDR3aa: CASSSSGGGPSYNEQFF
j_gene: TRBJ1-5; len: 16; v_gene: TRBV6-2/TRBV6-3; d_gene: -; CDR3aa: CASRRALGYLYQPQHF
j_gene: TRBJ1-4; len: 14; v_gene: TRBV7-8; d_gene: -; CDR3aa: CASSFRFQGEKLFF
j_gene: TRBJ1-2; len: 14; v_gene: TRBV12-3/TRBV12-4; d_gene: -; CDR3aa: CASSSGREVYGYTF
j_gene: TRBJ2-1; len: 16; v_gene: TRBV7-3; d_gene: -; CDR3aa: CASSLNGGLGINEQFF
j_gene: TRBJ2-2; len: 14; v_gene: TRBV7-9; d_gene: -; CDR3aa: CASSLSSNTGELFF
j_gene: TRBJ2-3; len: 16; v_gene: TRBV4-2; d_gene: -; CDR3aa: CASSQGAASPPDTQYF
j_gene: TRBJ2-5; len: 14; v_gene: TRBV20-1; d_gene: -; CDR3aa: CSARDNPGRETQYF
j_gene: TRBJ2-1; len: 14; v_gene: TRBV3-1; d_gene: -; CDR3aa: CASSQEVVITEQFF
j_gene: TRBJ2-3; len: 14; v_gene: TRBV20-1; d_gene: TRBD1; CDR3aa: CSARRGGNTDTQYF
j_gene: TRBJ1-5; len: 14; v_gene: TRBV6-2/TRBV6-3; d_gene: -; CDR3aa: CASSPVSGDQPQHF
j_gene: TRBJ2-2; len: 14; v_gene: TRBV7-9; d_gene: -; CDR3aa: CASSPRSRTGELFF
j_gene: TRBJ1-4; len: 15; v_gene: TRBV20-1; d_gene: -; CDR3aa: CSARPREVLNEKLFF
j_gene: TRBJ2-7; len: 17; v_gene: TRBV6-2/TRBV6-3; d_gene: TRBD2; CDR3aa: CASSYAILAGGTYEQYF
j_gene: TRBJ2-5; len: 13; v_gene: TRBV9; d_gene: -; CDR3aa: CASSTSGYETQYF
j_gene: TRBJ2-3; len: 13; v_gene: TRBV9; d_gene: -; CDR3aa: CASSGTSTDTQYF
j_gene: TRBJ2-3; len: 15; v_gene: TRBV7-2; d_gene: TRBD1; CDR3aa: CASSSWDRIIDTQYF
j_gene: TRBJ2-1; len: 13; v_gene: TRBV2; d_gene: -; CDR3aa: CAIPTGTYNEQFF